This record looks at one T cell receptor beta chain sequence and its context. Unique molecular identifiers were incorporated when the TCRbeta library was constructed. Each CDR3 protein gets one entry after TCRdb re-called the PCR reads with MiXCR. The table records about 640,000 distinct CDR3 sequences, 16% of them present only once. The germline V and J ends were trimmed by 2 bases and 1 base, with 11 bases remaining between them. The CDR3 sequence is 15 residues long. Germline V lookup: CDR1 SGHTA, CDR2 FQGNSA. This specimen belongs to a study of T-cell reconstitution after alpha-beta-depleted transplantation in children.

This receptor was obtained from a human donor who donated a stem cell graft to a child with acute myeloid leukemia. The sample in question was PBMCs from the stem cell graft donor, obtained from the stem cell graft. V gene TRBV7-2 combines with J gene TRBJ1-1, with a weak D call TRBD1 (5 bases). Here the CDR3 DNA reads TGTGCCAGCAGCTTATTTGTGGGGGAGAACACTGAAGCTTTCTTT. This sequence encodes CASSLFVGENTEAFF.